This T cell receptor beta chain was observed in a study of blood T cell repertoires in COVID-19. Across the whole study: There were acute and convalescent COVID-19 samples, and they came from the United States, Italy and Spain. T cells, B-cell-depleted T cells, or PBMCs provided the cDNA or gDNA that served as material.

This CDR3 region has 16 residues. The V gene end was trimmed by 4 bases and the J gene end by 0 bases; junction bases not matched to a gene: 7. The germline gives CDR1 SGHRS, CDR2 YFSETQ. Using immunoSEQ multiplex PCR, the repertoire was profiled, and TCRdb retains in-frame clones only, with some absent. Here the sample spans approximately 25,000 clones, roughly 89% being singletons. J is TRBJ2-1 and V is TRBV5-1; TRBD2 agrees at 7 bases. The sequence was obtained from a woman in her sixties with active COVID-19. The sample consisted of peripheral blood. CDR3 DNA sequence: TGCGCCAGCAGCGCCCGGGACTACCGCTCCTACAATGAGCAGTTCTTC. Residues: CASSARDYRSYNEQFF.